This T cell receptor (beta chain) was sequenced in a study of cytomegalovirus exposure and HLA in healthy donors. Primers for the PCR totalled 60 Vbeta and 13 Jbeta. Sequencing used immunoSEQ multiplex PCR; TCRdb keeps in-frame clones, though not all of them. The profile shows 150,000 to 200,000 clones, roughly 72% of them singletons. Notes on this clone: Its target is not known.

Study-level findings and limits: In an earlier analysis, in roughly 600 donors, most V segments appeared productive either ~90% or ~30% of the time.

Germline-derived CDR1 and CDR2 are SGDLS and YYNGEE. V gave up 0 bases and J gave up 6 bases; unmatched junction bases: 8. The CDR3 contains 16 residues. Sample: PBMCs. V is TRBV9 and J is TRBJ1-2; 10 nucleotides agree with TRBD1. The receptor was isolated from a man aged 35 to 55 in good health and CMV-seronegative. The CDR3: CASSVGGDRGLNGYTF. The CDR3 DNA reads TGTGCCAGCAGCGTAGGGGGGGACAGGGGCCTGAATGGCTACACCTTC. Full variable domain (remainder filled in from reference TRBV9 and TRBJ1-2): DSGVTQTPKHLITATGQRVTLRCSPRSGDLSVYWYQQSLDQGLQFLIQYYNGEERAKGNILERFSAQQFPDLHSELNLSSLELGDSALYFCASSVGGDRGLNGYTFGSGTRLTVV.